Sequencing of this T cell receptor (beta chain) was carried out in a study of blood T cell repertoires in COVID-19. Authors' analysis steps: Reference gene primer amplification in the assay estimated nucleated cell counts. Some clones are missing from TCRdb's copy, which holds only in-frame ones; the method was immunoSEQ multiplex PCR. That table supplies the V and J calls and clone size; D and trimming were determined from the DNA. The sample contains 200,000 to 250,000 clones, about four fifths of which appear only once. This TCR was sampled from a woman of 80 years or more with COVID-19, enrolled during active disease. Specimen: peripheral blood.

The CDR3 region is CASSPGGTEAFF. The CDR3 DNA reads TGTGCCAGCAGTCCGGGGGGAACTGAAGCTTTCTTT. The chain is built from TRBV28 and TRBJ1-1, with D perhaps matching TRBD1 (5 bases). V lost 5 bases to trimming and J lost 5 bases, with 9 bases between them. Germline V gene sequence: CDR1 MDHEN, CDR2 SYDVKM. The CDR3 spans 12 residues.